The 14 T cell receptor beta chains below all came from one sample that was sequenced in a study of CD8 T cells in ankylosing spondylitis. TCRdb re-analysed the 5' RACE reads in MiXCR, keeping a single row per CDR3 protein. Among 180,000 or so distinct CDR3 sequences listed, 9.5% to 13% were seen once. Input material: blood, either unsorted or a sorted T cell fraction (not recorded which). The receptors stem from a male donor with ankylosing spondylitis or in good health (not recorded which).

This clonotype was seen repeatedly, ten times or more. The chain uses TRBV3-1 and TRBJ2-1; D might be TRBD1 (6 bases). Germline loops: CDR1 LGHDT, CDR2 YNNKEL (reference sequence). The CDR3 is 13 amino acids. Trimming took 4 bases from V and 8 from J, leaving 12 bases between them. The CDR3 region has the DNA TGTGCCAGCAGCCCAGGGGTTTGGGATGAGCAGTTCTTC. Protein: CASSPGVWDEQFF.

CDR3 amino acids: CASSSGYDRSETFF. In DNA, the CDR3 is TGTGCCAGCAGCTCGGGATATGACAGGTCCGAGACTTTCTTT. The chain combines TRBV7-8 with TRBJ1-1, with a weak D call TRBD1 (6 bases). Germline V gene lookup returns CDR1 SGHVS and CDR2 FQNEAQ. The V and J ends lost 4 bases and 12 bases respectively, with 21 bases between them. The length of the CDR3 is 14 residues.

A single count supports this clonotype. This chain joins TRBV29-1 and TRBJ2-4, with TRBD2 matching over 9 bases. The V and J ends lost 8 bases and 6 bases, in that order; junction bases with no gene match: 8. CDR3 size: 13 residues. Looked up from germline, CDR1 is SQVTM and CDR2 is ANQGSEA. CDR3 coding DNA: TGCAGCTCTGTAGCGGGGGTGGGAAACATTCAGTACTTC. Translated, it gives CSSVAGVGNIQYF.

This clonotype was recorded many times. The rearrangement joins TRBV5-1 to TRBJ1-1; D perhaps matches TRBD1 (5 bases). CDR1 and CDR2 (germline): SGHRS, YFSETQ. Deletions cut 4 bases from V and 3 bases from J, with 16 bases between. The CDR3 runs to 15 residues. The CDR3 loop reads CASSPAIRDYTEAFF. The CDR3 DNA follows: TGCGCCAGCAGCCCGGCAATCAGGGATTACACTGAAGCTTTCTTT.

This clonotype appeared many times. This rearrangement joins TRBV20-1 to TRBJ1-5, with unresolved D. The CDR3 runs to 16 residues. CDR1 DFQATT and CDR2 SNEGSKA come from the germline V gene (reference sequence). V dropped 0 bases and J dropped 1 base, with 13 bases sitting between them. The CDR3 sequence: CSARDSSPRSNQPQHF. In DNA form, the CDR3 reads TGCAGTGCTAGAGACAGCAGTCCTAGGAGCAATCAGCCCCAGCATTTT.

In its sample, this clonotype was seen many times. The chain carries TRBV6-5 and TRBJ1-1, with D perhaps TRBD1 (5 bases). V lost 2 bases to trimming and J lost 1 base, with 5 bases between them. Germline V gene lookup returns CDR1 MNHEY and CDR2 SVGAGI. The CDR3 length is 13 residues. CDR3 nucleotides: TGTGCCAGCAGTTACGACAGGAACACTGAAGCTTTCTTT. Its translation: CASSYDRNTEAFF.

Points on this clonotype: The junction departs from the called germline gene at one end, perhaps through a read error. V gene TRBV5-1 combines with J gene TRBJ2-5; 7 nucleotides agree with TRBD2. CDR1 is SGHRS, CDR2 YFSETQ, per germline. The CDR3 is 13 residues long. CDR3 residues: CVSSRGELETQYF. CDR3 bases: TGCGTCAGCAGCCGGGGGGAGTTGGAGACCCAGTACTTC. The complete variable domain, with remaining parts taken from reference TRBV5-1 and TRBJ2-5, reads KAGVTQTPRYLIKTRGQQVTLSCSPISGHRSVSWYQQTPGQGLQFLFEYFSETQRNKGNFPGRFSGRQFSNSRSEMNVSTLELGDSALYLCVSSRGELETQYFGPGTRLLVL.

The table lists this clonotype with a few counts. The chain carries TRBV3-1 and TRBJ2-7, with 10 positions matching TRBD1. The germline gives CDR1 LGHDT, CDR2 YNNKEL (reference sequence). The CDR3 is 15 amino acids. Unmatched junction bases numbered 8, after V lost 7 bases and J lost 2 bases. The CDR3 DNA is TGTGCCAGCACCCCCGGGACAGGGGTGACCTACGAGCAGTACTTC. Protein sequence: CASTPGTGVTYEQYF.

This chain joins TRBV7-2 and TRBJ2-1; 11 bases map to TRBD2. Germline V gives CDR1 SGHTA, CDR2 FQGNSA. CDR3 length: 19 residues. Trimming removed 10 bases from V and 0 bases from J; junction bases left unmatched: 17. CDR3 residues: CAICLARGTSGSSYNEQFF. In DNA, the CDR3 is TGTGCCATCTGTTTAGCGCGAGGGACTAGCGGAAGCTCCTACAATGAGCAGTTCTTC.

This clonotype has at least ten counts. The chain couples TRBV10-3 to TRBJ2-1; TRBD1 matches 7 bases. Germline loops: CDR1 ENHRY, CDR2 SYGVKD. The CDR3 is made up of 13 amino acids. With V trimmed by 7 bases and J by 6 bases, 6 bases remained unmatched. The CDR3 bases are TGTGCCATCAAAGACAGGGTGGGCAATGAGCAGTTCTTC. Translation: CAIKDRVGNEQFF.

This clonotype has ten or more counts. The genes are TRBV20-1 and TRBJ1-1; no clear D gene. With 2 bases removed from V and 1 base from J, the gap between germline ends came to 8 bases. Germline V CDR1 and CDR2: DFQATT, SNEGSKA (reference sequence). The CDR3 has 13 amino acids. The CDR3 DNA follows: TGCAGTGCTAGAAGGACCGAGAACACTGAAGCTTTCTTT. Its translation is CSARRTENTEAFF.

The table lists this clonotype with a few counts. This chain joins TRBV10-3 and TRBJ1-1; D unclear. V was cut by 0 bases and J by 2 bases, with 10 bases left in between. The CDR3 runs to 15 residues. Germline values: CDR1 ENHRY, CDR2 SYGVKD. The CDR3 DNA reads TGTGCCATCAGTGAGTCCTTCTTCTCTAACACTGAAGCTTTCTTT. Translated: CAISESFFSNTEAFF.

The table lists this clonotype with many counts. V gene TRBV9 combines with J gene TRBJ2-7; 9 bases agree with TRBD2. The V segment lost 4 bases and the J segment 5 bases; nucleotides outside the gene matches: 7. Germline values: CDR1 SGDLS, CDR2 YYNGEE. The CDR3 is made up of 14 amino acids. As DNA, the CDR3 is TGTGCCAGCAGCCCGCGCGGGGGGGCCCACGAGCAGTACTTC. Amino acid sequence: CASSPRGGAHEQYF.

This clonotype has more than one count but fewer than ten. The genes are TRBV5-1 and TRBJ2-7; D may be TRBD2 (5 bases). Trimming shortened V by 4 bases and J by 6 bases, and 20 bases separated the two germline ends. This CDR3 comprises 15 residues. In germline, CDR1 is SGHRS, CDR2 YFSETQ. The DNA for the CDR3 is TGCGCCAGCAGCCCCTTTAGCGTAGGGAACCCCGAGCAGTACTTC. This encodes CASSPFSVGNPEQYF.